This record concerns one TCR beta chain sequence. Libraries were prepared by immunoSEQ multiplex PCR; TCRdb keeps only in-frame clonotypes and omits some of them. The table shows nearly 40,000 clones, with more than 75% occurring only once. These data originate in a study of T cells in localized non-small cell lung cancer. The starting material was peripheral blood, obtained before any cancer treatment. The source is a man between 18 and 55 years old with stage I lung adenocarcinoma.

DNA of the CDR3: TGTGCCAGCACCCTTGACTCCTACGAGCAGTACTTC. Its protein is CASTLDSYEQYF. V usage is TRBV7-2 and J usage is TRBJ2-7; D is uncertain. CDR1 is SGHTA and CDR2 is FQGNSA in the germline V gene. With 7 bases removed from V and 0 bases from J, the gap between germline ends came to 7 bases. This CDR3 comprises 12 residues.